A single sample is the source of the 29 T cell receptor beta chains below, sequenced in a study of cytomegalovirus exposure and HLA in healthy donors. This PCR relied on a set of 60 Vbeta primers and 13 Jbeta primers. Using immunoSEQ multiplex PCR, the repertoire was profiled, and TCRdb retains in-frame clones only, with some absent. This table lists about 70,000 clones. The sequenced sample was PBMCs. Receptor source: a female donor in good health and CMV-seropositive.

This chain joins TRBV5-4 and TRBJ1-1; D is ambiguous. V lost 0 bases and J 4 bases, leaving 7 bases between the germline ends. From germline, CDR1 is SGHNT and CDR2 YYREEE (reference sequence). The CDR3 extends over 13 amino acids. CDR3 coding DNA: TGTGCCAGCAGCTTGGTTGAGGGCACTGAAGCTTTCTTT. Its protein is CASSLVEGTEAFF.

The V and J genes are TRBV27 and TRBJ1-1; a possible D gene is TRBD1 (6 bases). This CDR3 contains 14 residues. V gave up 2 bases and J gave up 4 bases, with 11 bases separating them. Germline V gene lookup returns CDR1 MNHEY and CDR2 SMNVEV (reference sequence). CDR3 amino acids: CASSLQGIGTEAFF. DNA for the CDR3: TGTGCCAGCAGTTTACAGGGGATCGGCACTGAAGCTTTCTTT.

The chain carries TRBV7-3 and TRBJ2-3; D gene ambiguous. Per germline, CDR1 SGHTA and CDR2 FQGTGA. This CDR3 is built from 14 residues. Deletions cut 4 bases from V and 6 bases from J, with 14 bases between. The CDR3 bases are TGTGCCAGCAGCTCGGGTGTGCCCGGGGATACGCAGTATTTT. This encodes CASSSGVPGDTQYF.

This rearrangement joins TRBV7-9 to TRBJ2-3; 7 nucleotides agree with TRBD2. Germline V gene data show CDR1 as SEHNR and CDR2 as FQNEAQ (reference sequence). The CDR3 loop spans 14 amino acids. Germline trimming cut 6 bases from V and 0 bases from J; bases unmatched to any gene: 3. The CDR3 DNA is TGTGCCAGCAGATACGGGGGGAGCACAGATACGCAGTATTTT. The encoded protein is CASRYGGSTDTQYF.

The CDR3: CASSSRGALNTEAFF. The CDR3 nucleotides are TGTGCCAGCTCGAGCCGGGGGGCCTTGAACACTGAAGCTTTCTTT. V usage is TRBV18 and J usage is TRBJ1-1; tentative D call: TRBD1 (6 bases). The V and J ends lost 6 bases and 0 bases respectively, with 14 bases between them. The CDR3 totals 15 residues. CDR1 is KGHSH and CDR2 is LQKENI in the germline V gene.

This chain connects TRBV9 to TRBJ2-1; D is possibly TRBD2 (6 bases). The CDR3 extends over 12 amino acids. Germline V gives CDR1 SGDLS, CDR2 YYNGEE. Trimming stripped 0 bases from V and 11 bases from J, with 9 bases between. The CDR3 loop reads CASSVASGQQFF. The CDR3 bases are TGTGCCAGCAGCGTAGCGAGCGGGCAGCAGTTCTTC.

The rearrangement joins TRBV18 to TRBJ2-7; 8 nucleotides agree with TRBD1. This CDR3 is 16 amino acids long. The V segment lost 5 bases and the J segment 2 bases; nucleotides outside the gene matches: 11. Germline CDR1 is KGHSH and CDR2 is LQKENI. The CDR3 is CASSSTDREITYEQYF. Here the CDR3 DNA reads TGTGCCAGCTCATCGACGGACAGGGAAATCACCTACGAGCAGTACTTC.

The chain recombines TRBV28 with TRBJ2-3, with D unresolved. Germline V gives CDR1 MDHEN, CDR2 SYDVKM. V was cut by 6 bases and J by 6 bases, with 19 bases left in between. The CDR3 length is 15 residues. The chain's CDR3 is CASSIRHPQSDTQYF. CDR3 coding DNA: TGTGCCAGCAGCATCAGACACCCTCAGTCGGATACGCAGTATTTT.

The chain links TRBV13 to TRBJ2-7; D not certain. The germline V gene has CDR1 PRHDT and CDR2 FYEKMQ (reference sequence). The V gene lost 5 bases and the J gene lost 5 bases, with 13 bases spanning the gap. CDR3 length: 13 amino acids. The CDR3 nucleotides are TGTGCCAGCAGCCCCCGAATCCGAGACGAGCAGTACTTC. Translation gives CASSPRIRDEQYF.

This rearrangement joins TRBV9 to TRBJ2-3; 7 bases match TRBD2. The germline CDR1 and CDR2 sequences are SGDLS and YYNGEE. The CDR3 length is 17 residues. The junction had 10 bases not matched to a gene; V was cut back by 3 bases and J by 0 bases. CDR3: CASSEIIQAGSTDTQYF. DNA for the CDR3: TGTGCCAGCAGCGAGATCATCCAAGCGGGGAGCACAGATACGCAGTATTTT.

This chain uses TRBV27 with TRBJ2-7; a weak D match, TRBD2 (6 bases). Germline V gene data show CDR1 as MNHEY and CDR2 as SMNVEV (reference sequence). The CDR3 totals 17 residues. Trimming took 6 bases from V and 3 from J, leaving 24 bases between them. CDR3 sequence reads: CASSPTPPTSLDYEQYF. The CDR3 DNA sequence: TGTGCCAGCAGCCCTACACCTCCGACTAGTCTGGACTACGAGCAGTACTTC.

The gene calls are TRBV7-9 and TRBJ2-1, with TRBD2 identical over 14 bases. This CDR3 comprises 18 residues. With V trimmed by 5 bases and J by 7 bases, 13 bases remained unmatched. Germline V CDR1 and CDR2: SEHNR, FQNEAQ (reference sequence). In nucleotides, the CDR3 is TGTGCCAGCAGCCAGCCGGGACTAGCGGGAGACGGGGGGAATGAGCAGTTCTTC. This translates into CASSQPGLAGDGGNEQFF.

The V and J genes are TRBV5-1 and TRBJ1-4; D not certain. Trimming stripped 5 bases from V and 4 bases from J, with 9 bases between. Germline CDR1 is SGHRS and CDR2 is YFSETQ. This CDR3 has 13 amino acids. In DNA, the CDR3 is TGCGCCAGCAGGCGGGAGGATAATGAAAAACTGTTTTTT. Protein sequence: CASRREDNEKLFF.

The V call is TRBV5-1, the J call TRBJ2-7, with unresolved D. CDR3 size: 14 residues. CDR1 is SGHRS, CDR2 YFSETQ, per germline. The V end was cut by 3 bases, the J end by 0 bases, with 10 bases between. CDR3 in amino acids: CASSSGPGSYEQYF. The DNA for the CDR3 is TGCGCCAGCAGCTCAGGTCCTGGCTCCTACGAGCAGTACTTC.

The V call is TRBV5-4, the J call TRBJ1-2; D perhaps matches TRBD1 (5 bases). This CDR3 is built from 15 residues. Per the germline V gene, CDR1 is SGHNT and CDR2 is YYREEE (reference sequence). V lost 2 bases and J lost 6, with 17 bases in between. The CDR3 DNA reads TGTGCCAGCAGCTTTATCATGGGGGACTGGGATGGCTACACCTTC. Its protein is CASSFIMGDWDGYTF.

V is TRBV18 and J is TRBJ1-2, with D possibly being TRBD1 (6 bases). The germline gives CDR1 KGHSH, CDR2 LQKENI. Trimming took 2 bases from V and 2 from J, leaving 15 bases between them. CDR3 size: 16 residues. The CDR3 spells CASSPNTGTMNYGYTF. As DNA, the CDR3 is TGTGCCAGCTCACCAAATACCGGGACAATGAACTATGGCTACACCTTC.

The chain joins TRBV5-5 to TRBJ1-5; TRBD1 agrees at 7 bases. Germline CDR1 SGHKS, CDR2 YYEKEE (reference sequence). Trimming took 4 bases from V and 7 from J; bases not matched to a gene: 8. The CDR3 has 14 amino acids. In DNA, the CDR3 is TGTGCCAGCAGCGAAAGGACAGGCCTGCAGCCCCAGCATTTT. Translating gives CASSERTGLQPQHF.

A word on this clone: This CDR3 is also generated by other DNA sequences in the sample. CDR3 protein: CASSYSSGSEAFF. The CDR3 DNA is TGTGCCAGCAGTTACTCGTCAGGGTCTGAAGCTTTCTTT. The genes are TRBV6-5 and TRBJ1-1, with a tentative D call TRBD1 (5 bases). The CDR3 runs 13 residues. V lost 0 bases and J 6 bases, leaving 8 bases between the germline ends. Germline V gives CDR1 MNHEY, CDR2 SVGAGI.

The chain couples TRBV7-9 to TRBJ2-7; D remains unclear. V shed 4 bases and J shed 1 base, with 5 bases lying between them. Germline V CDR1 and CDR2: SEHNR, FQNEAQ (reference sequence). The CDR3 is 12 residues long. The CDR3 region is CASSSRSYEQYF. CDR3 DNA: TGTGCCAGCAGCTCCCGTTCCTACGAGCAGTACTTC. Drawing the rest from reference TRBV7-9 and TRBJ2-7, the complete variable domain is DTGVSQNPRHKITKRGQNVTFRCDPISEHNRLYWYRQTLGQGPEFLTYFQNEAQLEKSRLLSDRFSAERPKGSFSTLEIQRTEQGDSAMYLCASSSRSYEQYFGPGTRLTVT.

As DNA, the CDR3 is TGTGCCAGCGGTAGGGGACAGGGGGACACTGAAGCTTTCTTT. Amino acids: CASGRGQGDTEAFF. The chain carries TRBV7-9 and TRBJ1-1; 11 nucleotides line up with TRBD1. Losses at the gene ends were 8 bases for V and 3 bases for J; bases not matched to a gene: 5. Per the germline V gene, CDR1 is SEHNR and CDR2 is FQNEAQ (reference sequence). This CDR3 comprises 14 residues.

The V gene is TRBV11-2, the J gene TRBJ1-2, with D possibly being TRBD1 (5 bases). The CDR3 is made up of 12 amino acids. V was clipped by 4 bases and J by 8 bases, with 11 bases between them. The germline V gene has CDR1 SGHAT and CDR2 FQNNGV. CDR3 DNA sequence: TGTGCCAGCAGCTGGGGGGTTGACGGCTACACCTTC. Translation gives CASSWGVDGYTF. The variable domain in full, with the rest retrieved from reference TRBV11-2 and TRBJ1-2, is EAGVAQSPRYKIIEKRQSVAFWCNPISGHATLYWYQQILGQGPKLLIQFQNNGVVDDSQLPKDRFSAERLKGVDSTLKIQPAKLEDSAVYLCASSWGVDGYTFGSGTRLTVV.

The genes are TRBV19 and TRBJ2-1; D might be TRBD1 (6 bases). CDR1 and CDR2 from the germline V gene are LNHDA and SQIVND (reference sequence). The CDR3 spans 15 residues. The V gene lost 1 base and the J gene lost 7 bases, with 14 bases spanning the gap. The CDR3: CASSIGQGLGNEQFF. The CDR3 DNA is TGTGCCAGTAGTATAGGGCAGGGGTTGGGGAATGAGCAGTTCTTC.

This sequence joins TRBV14 and TRBJ1-2, with TRBD1 as a possible D gene (6 bases). This CDR3 spans 15 amino acids. Per the germline V gene, CDR1 is SGHDN and CDR2 is FVKESK. V lost 4 bases and J 5 bases, leaving 17 bases between the germline ends. The CDR3 loop reads CASSPLSDSPYGYTF. The CDR3 DNA reads TGTGCCAGCAGCCCGCTATCGGACAGTCCATATGGCTACACCTTC. The whole variable domain, filled in from reference TRBV14 and TRBJ1-2, reads EAGVTQFPSHSVIEKGQTVTLRCDPISGHDNLYWYRRVMGKEIKFLLHFVKESKQDESGMPNNRFLAERTGGTYSTLKVQPAELEDSGVYFCASSPLSDSPYGYTFGSGTRLTVV.

V and J are TRBV2 and TRBJ2-7; 8 positions match TRBD1. CDR1 and CDR2 from the germline V gene are SNHLY and FYNNEI. Trimming removed 11 bases from V and 0 bases from J; junction bases left unmatched: 6. The CDR3 length is 13 residues. CDR3 region: CAGRTGGSYEQYF. For the CDR3, the DNA is TGTGCCGGACGCACAGGGGGCTCCTACGAGCAGTACTTC.

For the CDR3, the DNA is TGTGCCAGCAGCTTGGGGCTGGGGGGGCCTCAGGGACAGCCCCAGCATTTT. It translates to CASSLGLGGPQGQPQHF. The rearrangement uses TRBV5-6 and TRBJ1-5; a weak D match, TRBD1 (6 bases). The V end lost 0 bases, the J end lost 7 bases, and 20 bases lay between the germline ends. CDR3 size: 17 residues. Germline V gene sequence: CDR1 SGHDT, CDR2 YYEEEE.

The chain uses TRBV30 and TRBJ1-2, with D possibly TRBD1 on 6 matching bases. This CDR3 has 14 residues. The V end was cut by 2 bases, the J end by 8 bases, with 18 bases between. CDR1 and CDR2 from the germline V gene are GTSNPN and SVGIG (reference sequence). CDR3 in amino acids: CAWSLQIQTGGYTF. In DNA, the CDR3 is TGTGCCTGGAGTCTTCAAATCCAGACAGGAGGCTACACCTTC.

This sequence joins TRBV5-4 and TRBJ1-5; TRBD1 matches at 11 bases. Looked up from germline, CDR1 is SGHNT and CDR2 is YYREEE (reference sequence). This CDR3 spans 19 amino acids. With V trimmed by 4 bases and J by 1 base, 13 bases remained unmatched. The CDR3 spells CASSTWTGGAPGSNQPQHF. For the CDR3, the DNA is TGTGCCAGCAGCACTTGGACAGGGGGCGCCCCGGGGAGCAATCAGCCCCAGCATTTT.

The genes are TRBV6-5 and TRBJ2-7; possible D gene TRBD1, 5 bases. This CDR3 has 12 residues. Germline CDR1 reads MNHEY; CDR2 reads SVGAGI. V was cut by 0 bases and J by 6 bases, with 6 bases left in between. The CDR3 DNA is TGTGCCAGCAGTTACTCAGGGGTCGAGCAGTACTTC. Its protein is CASSYSGVEQYF.

The rearrangement links TRBV5-1 to TRBJ1-1, with 10 bases aligning to TRBD1. CDR3 length equals 17 residues. Trimming removed 1 base from V and 2 bases from J; junction bases left unmatched: 8. Germline CDR1 is SGHRS and CDR2 is YFSETQ. The CDR3: CASSLMGQGTVNTEAFF. Written as DNA, the CDR3 is TGCGCCAGCAGCTTGATGGGACAGGGGACGGTTAACACTGAAGCTTTCTTT.